This T cell receptor beta chain came from a study of blood T cells in healthy people across ages. The CDR3 contains 15 residues. Per the germline V gene, CDR1 is SGHRS and CDR2 is YFSETQ. In the case of this clonotype: Its cognate antigen is unknown.

Alongside a J-beta primer mix, a sample-barcoded 5' primer served in a second PCR lasting about 7 to 11 cycles. TCRdb redid the calling of the 5' RACE reads with MiXCR, one entry per CDR3 protein. The table includes approximately 1.5 million distinct CDR3 sequences, approximately 43% detected once. Study observations and caveats: No conclusive comparison of naive versus antigen-experienced cells was possible with unsorted PBMCs. Donor CMV infection status was unknown, possibly confounding age-related changes in expanded clonotypes.

The sample taken for sequencing was blood. This chain uses TRBV5-1 with TRBJ2-4, with 7 bases lining up with TRBD1. Gene TRBJ2-7 matches the end of the DNA better, so the J call may be wrong. The source is a woman between 18 and 29 years old in good health. The CDR3 region has the DNA TGCGCCAGCAGCTTGGCGGGACAGAGAGACTACGAGCAGTACTTC. Translation: CASSLAGQRDYEQYF.